The TCR beta chain described here comes from a study of OX40 agonist ivuxolimab in advanced cancers. For the study at large: Checkpoint inhibitors had been given previously to approximately 40% of patients.

Notes on this clone: The antigen remains unidentified.

There are 12 residues in the CDR3. From germline, CDR1 is SEHNR and CDR2 FQNEAQ (reference sequence). V lost 5 bases and J lost 0, with 1 base in between. Assay: immunoSEQ multiplex PCR; the TCRdb copy retains only in-frame clones and omits some. The profile shows some 40,000 clones, about 90% of them singletons. Whole-study findings and limits: There were, on average, more expanded clones in CD8+ T cells than in CD4+. Dose levels from 0.1 to 3.0 mg/kg saw CD4+ and CD8+ blood T cells expand clonally by week 6.

The rearrangement uses TRBV7-9 and TRBJ1-4, with D unclear. This material consisted of CD4+ or CD8+ T cells sorted from blood, taken in a trial of the OX40 agonist ivuxolimab. This clonotype was obtained from an adult with an advanced solid tumor such as melanoma, head and neck, liver or kidney cancer. The chain's CDR3 is CASSPTNEKLFF. As DNA, the CDR3 is TGTGCCAGCAGCCCAACTAATGAAAAACTGTTTTTT. Together with reference TRBV7-9 and TRBJ1-4, the CDR3 gives the full variable domain: DTGVSQNPRHKITKRGQNVTFRCDPISEHNRLYWYRQTLGQGPEFLTYFQNEAQLEKSRLLSDRFSAERPKGSFSTLEIQRTEQGDSAMYLCASSPTNEKLFFGSGTQLSVL.